A selection of T cell receptor beta chains follows, all from one sample in a study of T cell responses to AZD1222 COVID-19 vaccine. Clones were sequenced by immunoSEQ multiplex PCR, and TCRdb holds only the in-frame ones, with some missing. Of about 200,000 clones in the sample, around 93% were seen once. Source: peripheral blood, taken 28 days after the second AZD1222 dose. Every receptor here comes from an adult who received the AZD1222 COVID-19 vaccine. CDR3s include the opening cysteine and the closing phenylalanine or tryptophan. The D gene is left open where the match is weak. Not every row has a clone size; where given, it reads once, few, many or a size class.

len	d_gene	v_gene	abundance	j_gene	CDR3aa	CDR3nt
12	NA	TRBV21-1	NA	TRBJ1-2	CASSKEGGGYTF	TGTGCCAGCAGCAAAGAAGGGGGTGGCTACACCTTC
15	TRBD2	TRBV28	NA	TRBJ2-6	CASTGTRPGANVLTF	TGTGCCAGCACGGGGACTAGGCCTGGGGCCAACGTCCTGACTTTC
16	NA	TRBV6-2/TRBV6-3	NA	TRBJ2-7	CASSYSTVLYDYEQYF	TGTGCCAGCAGTTACTCGACAGTATTATATGACTACGAGCAGTACTTC
17	TRBD2	TRBV28	NA	TRBJ2-1	CASRPGGLAGAVGEQFF	TGTGCCAGCAGGCCCGGGGGACTAGCGGGGGCCGTTGGTGAGCAGTTCTTC
15	NA	TRBV6-4	NA	TRBJ2-2	CASSVGTSGTGELFF	TGTGCCAGCAGTGTTGGCACCTCTGGAACCGGGGAGCTGTTTTTT
12	NA	TRBV2	NA	TRBJ2-2	CASSEQQRELFF	TGTGCCAGCAGTGAGCAGCAGAGGGAGCTGTTTTTT
12	NA	TRBV18	NA	TRBJ1-2	CASSPTTDGYTF	TGTGCCAGCTCACCTACTACTGATGGCTACACCTTC
13	NA	TRBV7-2	NA	TRBJ2-5	CASSLVVGETQYF	TGTGCCAGCAGCTTAGTGGTGGGAGAGACCCAGTACTTC
14	NA	TRBV5-1	NA	TRBJ2-3	CASSWNLAADTQYF	TGCGCCAGCAGCTGGAACCTGGCGGCAGATACGCAGTATTTT
14	NA	TRBV7-8	NA	TRBJ2-5	CASNLRMGQETQYF	TGTGCCAGCAACCTAAGGATGGGCCAAGAGACCCAGTACTTC
13	NA	TRBV7-9	NA	TRBJ2-2	CASSFPNTGELFF	TGTGCCAGCAGCTTCCCCAACACCGGGGAGCTGTTTTTT
19	NA	TRBV28	NA	TRBJ1-3	CASSPGGASPWNSGNTIYF	TGTGCCAGCAGCCCGGGGGGGGCCAGTCCCTGGAACTCTGGAAACACCATATATTTT
14	NA	TRBV6-5	NA	TRBJ1-1	CVSGSRGWDTEAFF	TGTGTCAGCGGGAGTCGGGGGTGGGACACTGAAGCTTTCTTT
15	TRBD1	TRBV5-5	once	TRBJ1-2	CASSLGTGGNYGYTF	TGTGCCAGCAGCTTGGGGACAGGGGGCAACTATGGCTACACCTTC
15	NA	TRBV28	NA	TRBJ1-3	CASSFPLSSGNTIYF	TGTGCCAGCAGTTTCCCCTTGAGCTCTGGAAACACCATATATTTT
16	NA	TRBV28	NA	TRBJ1-6	CASTLGASSYNSPLHF	TGTGCCAGCACCCTCGGAGCGAGCTCCTATAATTCACCCCTCCACTTT
14	NA	TRBV16	NA	TRBJ1-2	CASSHSTVNYGYTF	TGTGCCAGCAGCCACTCGACAGTCAACTATGGCTACACCTTC
14	NA	TRBV7-9	once	TRBJ1-4	CASRPDSMNEKLFF	TGTGCCAGCAGACCGGACAGCATGAATGAAAAACTGTTTTTT
12	NA	TRBV7-8	NA	TRBJ2-3	CASSLGQLQQYF	TGTGCCAGCAGTTTAGGACAGCTGCAGCAGTATTTT
11	NA	TRBV5-1	NA	TRBJ2-3	CASSSKDTQYF	TGCGCCAGCAGCTCCAAAGATACGCAGTATTTT
15	NA	TRBV6-5	NA	TRBJ1-1	CASSSPETRSTEAFF	TGTGCCAGCAGTAGCCCGGAAACGCGTAGCACTGAAGCTTTCTTT
16	NA	TRBV5-5	NA	TRBJ1-6	CASSLTRVGRQSPLHF	TGTGCCAGCAGCTTGACCAGGGTTGGCCGTCAGTCACCCCTCCACTTT
13	NA	TRBV3-1/TRBV3-2	NA	TRBJ2-7	CASSQDLPYEQYF	TGTGCCAGCAGCCAAGATCTTCCGTACGAGCAGTACTTC
16	NA	TRBV4-1	NA	TRBJ2-6	CASSQEALSGANVLTF	TGCGCCAGCAGCCAAGAAGCGCTCTCTGGGGCCAACGTCCTGACTTTC
15	NA	TRBV15	NA	TRBJ1-5	CATSRDRTVNQPQHF	TGTGCCACCAGCAGAGATCGGACAGTCAATCAGCCCCAGCATTTT
16	NA	TRBV10-2	NA	TRBJ2-1	CASSESEQGAYNEQFF	TGCGCCAGCAGTGAGTCGGAACAGGGTGCCTACAATGAGCAGTTCTTC
12	NA	TRBV29-1	NA	TRBJ2-7	CSGGTASYEQYF	TGCAGCGGCGGGACAGCTTCCTACGAGCAGTACTTC
14	NA	TRBV5-1	NA	TRBJ1-1	CASSLDDPNTEAFF	TGCGCCAGCAGCTTGGACGATCCGAACACTGAAGCTTTCTTT
12	NA	TRBV5-4	NA	TRBJ1-2	CASSSWTDGYTF	TGTGCCAGCAGCTCTTGGACAGATGGCTACACCTTC
14	NA	TRBV5-5	NA	TRBJ1-1	CASSLAPAYTEAFF	TGTGCCAGCAGCTTGGCCCCAGCCTACACTGAAGCTTTCTTT
13	NA	TRBV19	NA	TRBJ1-2	CASRKGPFYGYTF	TGTGCCAGTAGAAAGGGACCCTTCTATGGCTACACCTTC
14	NA	TRBV28	NA	TRBJ2-7	CASSSGGSRNEQYF	TGTGCCAGCAGTTCGGGGGGCTCCAGGAACGAGCAGTACTTC
15	NA	TRBV9	NA	TRBJ1-6	CASSPSGGDNSPLHF	TGTGCCAGCAGCCCTTCCGGGGGTGATAATTCACCCCTCCACTTT
13	NA	TRBV24-1	NA	TRBJ2-5	CATSTDSTETQYF	TGTGCCACCAGTACTGATAGTACGGAGACCCAGTACTTC
14	NA	TRBV7-2	NA	TRBJ1-2	CASSPGRTADGYTF	TGTGCCAGCAGCCCGGGACGGACAGCTGATGGCTACACCTTC
14	TRBD1	TRBV27	NA	TRBJ2-7	CASSRNRGPYEQYF	TGTGCCAGCAGTCGTAACAGGGGACCCTACGAGCAGTACTTC
14	TRBD2	TRBV9	NA	TRBJ2-7	CASNRGTSSYEQYF	TGTGCCAGCAATCGGGGGACTAGCTCCTACGAGCAGTACTTC
16	NA	TRBV28	NA	TRBJ1-1	CASSFRRGGRSTEAFF	TGTGCCAGCAGTTTTCGGCGCGGGGGCAGGAGCACTGAAGCTTTCTTT
12	NA	TRBV5-1	NA	TRBJ1-4	CASSLGEEKLFF	TGCGCCAGCAGCTTGGGGGAAGAAAAACTGTTTTTT
14	TRBD2	TRBV10-1	NA	TRBJ2-1	CASSASGGANEQFF	TGCGCCAGCAGTGCTAGCGGGGGGGCCAATGAGCAGTTCTTC
15	TRBD1	TRBV6-5	NA	TRBJ1-3	CASRYGTAVEGTIYF	TGTGCCAGCAGATATGGGACAGCCGTCGAAGGCACCATATATTTT
14	NA	TRBV3-1/TRBV3-2	NA	TRBJ2-2	CASSRGQNTGELFF	TGTGCCAGCAGCAGGGGACAGAACACCGGGGAGCTGTTTTTT
13	NA	TRBV3-1/TRBV3-2	NA	TRBJ2-1	CASSPAGGREQFF	TGTGCCAGCAGCCCTGCGGGCGGGCGGGAGCAGTTCTTC
14	NA	TRBV6-5	NA	TRBJ1-1	CASSYDSLNTEAFF	TGTGCCAGCAGTTACGACAGTTTGAACACTGAAGCTTTCTTT
15	NA	TRBV20-1	NA	TRBJ1-6	CSASLPTAINSPLHF	TGCAGTGCTAGTCTCCCGACAGCGATCAATTCACCCCTCCACTTT
14	NA	TRBV6-1	NA	TRBJ1-1	CASSENGGRTEAFF	TGTGCCAGCAGTGAAAATGGGGGCCGTACTGAAGCTTTCTTT
14	TRBD1	TRBV6-6	many	TRBJ1-1	CASSLTGDPTEAFF	TGTGCCAGCAGTCTGACAGGGGATCCCACTGAAGCTTTCTTT
14	TRBD1	TRBV5-1	NA	TRBJ1-5	CASSITGGDQPQHF	TGCGCCAGCAGCATAACAGGGGGGGATCAGCCCCAGCATTTT
13	NA	TRBV9	once	TRBJ1-5	CASSVGVNQPQHF	TGTGCCAGCAGCGTAGGGGTCAATCAGCCCCAGCATTTT
11	NA	TRBV5-6	NA	TRBJ1-2	CASSLGTGYTF	TGTGCCAGCAGCCTTGGGACTGGCTACACCTTC
15	TRBD1	TRBV4-3	NA	TRBJ1-5	CASSTGTGFNQPQHF	TGCGCCAGCAGCACCGGGACAGGTTTCAATCAGCCCCAGCATTTT
14	NA	TRBV3-1/TRBV3-2	NA	TRBJ1-2	CASSSGGKGCGYTF	TGTGCCAGCAGCTCTGGGGGCAAGGGCTGTGGCTACACCTTC
16	TRBD1	TRBV6-5	once	TRBJ2-2	CASSYTGNRGTGELFF	TGTGCCAGCAGTTACACGGGAAACAGGGGTACCGGGGAGCTGTTTTTT
17	TRBD1	TRBV27	NA	TRBJ1-6	CASSLFGDSSYNSPLHF	TGTGCCAGCAGTTTGTTCGGGGACAGCTCCTATAATTCACCCCTCCACTTT
15	NA	TRBV6-5	NA	TRBJ1-1	CASRAGLRLNTEAFF	TGTGCCAGCAGAGCGGGACTTCGCCTTAACACTGAAGCTTTCTTT
15	TRBD1	TRBV14	NA	TRBJ1-2	CASSPDIQGLYGYTF	TGTGCCAGCAGCCCGGACATACAGGGGCTCTATGGCTACACCTTC
15	TRBD1	TRBV4-2	NA	TRBJ2-7	CASSHTGTETYEQYF	TGTGCCAGCAGCCATACCGGGACAGAGACCTACGAGCAGTACTTC
16	TRBD2	TRBV5-1	once	TRBJ2-2	CASSIAGALVPGELFF	TGCGCCAGCAGCATAGCGGGGGCCCTCGTCCCCGGGGAGCTGTTTTTT
13	TRBD1	TRBV10-2	once	TRBJ1-2	CASKVAGTAIHGF	TGCGCCAGCAAAGTAGCCGGGACAGCAATTCACGGCTTC
15	NA	TRBV7-9	NA	TRBJ1-3	CASSSRLISGNTIYF	TGTGCCAGCAGTTCTCGACTGATCTCTGGAAACACCATATATTTT